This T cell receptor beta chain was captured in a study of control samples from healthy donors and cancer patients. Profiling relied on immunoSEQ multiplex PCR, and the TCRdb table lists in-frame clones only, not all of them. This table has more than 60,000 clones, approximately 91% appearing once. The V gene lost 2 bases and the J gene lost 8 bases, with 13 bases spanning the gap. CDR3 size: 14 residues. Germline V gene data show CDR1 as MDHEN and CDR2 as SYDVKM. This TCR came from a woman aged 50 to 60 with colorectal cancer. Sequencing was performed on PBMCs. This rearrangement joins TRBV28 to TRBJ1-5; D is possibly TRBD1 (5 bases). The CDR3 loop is CASSLGHDIKPQHF. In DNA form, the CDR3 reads TGTGCCAGCAGTTTAGGACACGATATCAAGCCCCAGCATTTT.